Described below is a single T cell receptor (beta chain) sequence and its context. The CDR3 totals 13 residues. Germline V CDR1 and CDR2: SGHRS, YFSETQ. V was trimmed by 2 bases and J by 3 bases, leaving 8 bases between them. This sample was taken from a study of blood T cell repertoires in COVID-19. Produced via immunoSEQ multiplex PCR; TCRdb's table is partial and in-frame only. This table has around 150,000 clones, less than 80% appearing once. The sequence came from a woman aged 80 or over with active or convalescent COVID-19. Input material: peripheral blood. This rearrangement joins TRBV5-1 to TRBJ1-2; no reliable D call. The CDR3 sequence: CASSFRQDYGYTF. The CDR3 nucleotides read TGCGCCAGCAGCTTCCGTCAGGACTATGGCTACACCTTC.